A selection of T cell receptor beta chains follows, all from one sample in a study of T cells after yellow fever vaccination. From the 5' RACE reads, TCRdb called clonotypes with MiXCR, one entry per CDR3 protein. The sample contains under 400,000 distinct CDR3 sequences, around 13% of which appear only once. This specimen was CD4+ T cells sorted from PBMCs, taken 15 days after the yellow fever booster vaccination. The receptors here all came from a man aged 18 to 35 who received the YFV17D yellow fever vaccine. Both conserved end residues are part of each CDR3. D genes are given only for firm matches. Some rows mark clone size as missing; the rest say once, few, many or name a class of expanded clone.

cdr3_nt	cdr3_aa	clone_size	j_call	cdr3_length	v_call	d_call
TGTGCCAGCAGTTTATATGGCTGGGAGGGCACGAACACCGGGGAGCTGTTTTTT	CASSLYGWEGTNTGELFF	-	TRBJ2-2	18	TRBV12-3/TRBV12-4	TRBD2
TGTGCCAGCAGTTTATCCCTAGCGGCAGATACGCAGTATTTT	CASSLSLAADTQYF	-	TRBJ2-3	14	TRBV27	TRBD2
TGCAGTGCTTACAGGGGGAGGGGTACGCAGTATTTT	CSAYRGRGTQYF	few	TRBJ2-3	12	TRBV20-1	-
TGCAGCGTCCGGGCGGGGTGGGACAGCGTACTGAACAACTATGGCTACACCTTC	CSVRAGWDSVLNNYGYTF	-	TRBJ1-2	18	TRBV29-1	TRBD1
TGTGCCAGCAGCATTGACTGGCGGAAGAATTCACCCCTCCACTTT	CASSIDWRKNSPLHF	-	TRBJ1-6	15	TRBV6-5	-
TGTGCCAGCTCACAAAAACAGGGGAGCACAGATACGCAGTATTTT	CASSQKQGSTDTQYF	-	TRBJ2-3	15	TRBV18	TRBD1
TGTGCCAGTAGCCTGGGCCTATATCAGCCCCAGCATTTT	CASSLGLYQPQHF	-	TRBJ1-5	13	TRBV19	-
TGTGCCAGCAGCCAGAATAGCTTGACGGCCTATGGCTACACCTTC	CASSQNSLTAYGYTF	-	TRBJ1-2	15	TRBV12-3/TRBV12-4	-
TGTGCCAGCAGCCCCACCGGACAGGGGAACTATGGCTACACCTTC	CASSPTGQGNYGYTF	-	TRBJ1-2	15	TRBV7-3	TRBD1
TGCGCCAGCAGCCGTACGGCCGGATTGGGTCCCCAGCATTTT	CASSRTAGLGPQHF	-	TRBJ1-5	14	TRBV4-3	-
TGTGCCAGCAGCACGGGACAGGGGGCGATAGGAAACATTCAGTACTTC	CASSTGQGAIGNIQYF	-	TRBJ2-4	16	TRBV9	TRBD1
TGCAGTGCTAGTCAGAGCGGATCCACAGATACGCAGTATTTT	CSASQSGSTDTQYF	-	TRBJ2-3	14	TRBV20-1	-
TGTGCCAGCTCACCAGGTGGAATGACAGATACGCAGTATTTT	CASSPGGMTDTQYF	-	TRBJ2-3	14	TRBV18	-
TGTGCCACCAGCCGGGACAGGACACAAGAGACCCAGTACTTC	CATSRDRTQETQYF	few	TRBJ2-5	14	TRBV15	TRBD1
TGCGCCAGCAGCCAAGAAACAGGCTACTACGAGCAGTACTTC	CASSQETGYYEQYF	-	TRBJ2-7	14	TRBV4-3	-
TGTGCCAGCAGCCCTGGGGGAACAACCGACAATGAGCAGTTCTTC	CASSPGGTTDNEQFF	-	TRBJ2-1	15	TRBV9	-
TGTGCCAGTAGTATAACCCAGGACATCGACAATGAGCAGTTCTTC	CASSITQDIDNEQFF	few	TRBJ2-1	15	TRBV19	-
TGTGCCAGCAGCCCCCCCCTTCGATTCTACACCGGGGAGCTGTTTTTT	CASSPPLRFYTGELFF	many	TRBJ2-2	16	TRBV7-2	-
TGTGCCAGCTCACAACTTCCCGGGACAGGGGAGCTGTTTTTT	CASSQLPGTGELFF	-	TRBJ2-2	14	TRBV18	-
TGTGCCAGCAGCGGGATTAGACAAAGGGACCAAGAGACCCAGTACTTC	CASSGIRQRDQETQYF	few	TRBJ2-5	16	TRBV11-2	-
TGTGCCAGCCCAGGTGACCCTTCACCCCTCCACTTT	CASPGDPSPLHF	few	TRBJ1-6	12	TRBV6-4	-
TGTGCCAGCAACAAAGTGAGCGGGGTTGGCACAGATACGCAGTATTTT	CASNKVSGVGTDTQYF	few	TRBJ2-3	16	TRBV7-2	TRBD2
TGCGCCAGCAGCCAAGATTCCGTCACCGGGGAGCTGTTTTTT	CASSQDSVTGELFF	-	TRBJ2-2	14	TRBV4-3	-
TGTGCCAGCAGCCCTAGCTGGACTGGGGGGTACAATGAGCAGTTCTTC	CASSPSWTGGYNEQFF	few	TRBJ2-1	16	TRBV7-8	-
TGTGCCAGCAGTGACCTGGTAGGCACTGAAGCTTTCTTT	CASSDLVGTEAFF	few	TRBJ1-1	13	TRBV2	-
TGTGCCAGCAGCCGAGGGACAGACCGCACCGGGGAGCTGTTTTTT	CASSRGTDRTGELFF	-	TRBJ2-2	15	TRBV7-3	TRBD1
TGTGCCAGCAGTTACGAAGGGTCCACTAATGAAAAACTGTTTTTT	CASSYEGSTNEKLFF	-	TRBJ1-4	15	TRBV12-3/TRBV12-4	-
TGTGCCAGCAGTGAAGGCTGGAGGGCAGGCTACACCTTC	CASSEGWRAGYTF	-	TRBJ1-2	13	TRBV2	-
TGTGCCAGCAGTTACCAGGGGGGAAAGGCCGAGCAGTTCTTC	CASSYQGGKAEQFF	-	TRBJ2-1	14	TRBV6-2/TRBV6-3	-
TGTGCCAGCAGCTTGGACAGGGCCTCTGGCTACACCTTC	CASSLDRASGYTF	-	TRBJ1-2	13	TRBV7-2	TRBD1
TGTGCCAGCAGACTCGACAGAATCACAGATACGCAGTATTTT	CASRLDRITDTQYF	-	TRBJ2-3	14	TRBV6-6	-
TGTGCCAGCAGCTTAACGCTTAGAGGGTTTACAGATACGCAGTATTTT	CASSLTLRGFTDTQYF	-	TRBJ2-3	16	TRBV7-3	-
TGTGCCAGCAGTTCCCAGAGGGGTACGGGCAATGAGCAGTTCTTC	CASSSQRGTGNEQFF	-	TRBJ2-1	15	TRBV7-2	-
TGTGCCAGCAGCTTTGACCCCCGAGGGTACAATGAGCAGTTCTTC	CASSFDPRGYNEQFF	-	TRBJ2-1	15	TRBV7-2	-
TGTGCCAGCAGAGGACGGGTTCTGGAGACCCAGTACTTC	CASRGRVLETQYF	-	TRBJ2-5	13	TRBV2	-
TGTGCCAGCAGTCCTCCCCGGCGAGATACGCAGTATTTT	CASSPPRRDTQYF	few	TRBJ2-3	13	TRBV28	-
TGTGCCAGCAGTGAATACCAGGGGCCCAAAAACATTCAGTACTTC	CASSEYQGPKNIQYF	few	TRBJ2-4	15	TRBV25-1	-
TGTGCCAGCAGACGAACCGGGACTAGCGACACCGGGGAGCTGTTTTTT	CASRRTGTSDTGELFF	few	TRBJ2-2	16	TRBV27	TRBD2
TGTGCCAGCAGCTTTAAGCCGGGACAAGAGGAAAAACTGTTTTTT	CASSFKPGQEEKLFF	many	TRBJ1-4	15	TRBV7-2	-
TGTGCCACCAGCCCCTATAATCAGCCCCAGCATTTT	CATSPYNQPQHF	few	TRBJ1-5	12	TRBV15	-
TGTGCCAGCAGCCCCGTCGGAGGAAACACTGAAGCTTTCTTT	CASSPVGGNTEAFF	few	TRBJ1-1	14	TRBV12-3/TRBV12-4	-
TGTGCCAGCTCACCGGACAGTTCCACTGAAGCTTTCTTT	CASSPDSSTEAFF	few	TRBJ1-1	13	TRBV18	-
TGTGCCAGCAGCCCCGACGGACAGTATAATTCACCCCTCCACTTT	CASSPDGQYNSPLHF	-	TRBJ1-6	15	TRBV5-6	-
TGTGCCAGCATCAACCTCCCAGGACAGGGCTCCGAGGGGCAGTATTTT	CASINLPGQGSEGQYF	few	TRBJ2-3	16	TRBV6-2/TRBV6-3	TRBD1
TGCAGTGCTAATACTGCCGGGGGGCTCCAAGAGACCCAGTACTTC	CSANTAGGLQETQYF	few	TRBJ2-5	15	TRBV20-1	-
TGTGCCAGCAGTGACACGCAGGGGCAGTTCTTC	CASSDTQGQFF	-	TRBJ2-1	11	TRBV6-5	-
TGTGCCAGCAGACGACGGGGTCTAGAGACCCAGTACTTC	CASRRRGLETQYF	-	TRBJ2-5	13	TRBV6-2/TRBV6-3	-
TGCAGCGTTGGGGCTACAGGGGGGGATGGCTACACCTTC	CSVGATGGDGYTF	-	TRBJ1-2	13	TRBV29-1	TRBD1
TGCGCCAGCAGCTTGCTAATTTCAACTGAAGCTTTCTTT	CASSLLISTEAFF	-	TRBJ1-1	13	TRBV5-1	-
TGTGCCAGCAGTTACTCCACTAGCGGGGTGGGGGAGACCCAGTACTTC	CASSYSTSGVGETQYF	-	TRBJ2-5	16	TRBV6-5	TRBD2
TGTGCCAGCAGCGCCGGGACTAGCGGGGGTAATACGCAGTATTTT	CASSAGTSGGNTQYF	many	TRBJ2-3	15	TRBV5-4	TRBD2
TGTGCCAGCAGTTCCCAAGGAGATGAAGCTTTCTTT	CASSSQGDEAFF	-	TRBJ1-1	12	TRBV6-2/TRBV6-3	-
TGCAGTGCCTTGGTCGCTGGGGCCAACGTCCTGACTTTC	CSALVAGANVLTF	-	TRBJ2-6	13	TRBV20-1	-
TGTGCCAGCACCCCGGGGGACAGGGGATGGGGCGAGACCCAGTACTTC	CASTPGDRGWGETQYF	-	TRBJ2-5	16	TRBV5-6	TRBD1
TGTGCTAGCAGCCAAGGATGGGGCGAGCAGTACTTC	CASSQGWGEQYF	few	TRBJ2-7	12	TRBV14	-
TGTGCCAGCAGCTTACTCTTAGGCGGGCAGTTCTTC	CASSLLLGGQFF	-	TRBJ2-1	12	TRBV7-9	-
TGCAGTCTCCCCGACAGATTCACCACAGATACGCAGTATTTT	CSLPDRFTTDTQYF	few	TRBJ2-3	14	TRBV20-1	-
TGTGCCAGCAGCCAGCTCACGGGGAACAATGAGCAGTTCTTC	CASSQLTGNNEQFF	few	TRBJ2-1	14	TRBV3-1	-
TGTGCCAGCAGTCCACAGGGAGGACTCCAAAACATTCAGTACTTC	CASSPQGGLQNIQYF	few	TRBJ2-4	15	TRBV12-3/TRBV12-4	-